This is a list of T cell receptor beta chains from one sample in a study of cytomegalovirus exposure and HLA in healthy donors. This table comes from immunoSEQ multiplex PCR, and its TCRdb copy is limited to in-frame clones, with some not included. The sample carries 82,000 or so clones, around 9.1% recorded once. Specimen: PBMCs. The origin of the receptors is a man aged 60 to 75 in good health and CMV-seropositive. Each CDR3 is given with its conserved first and last residue. A D gene is named only where the DNA matches it firmly. Only part of the rows carry a size: once, few, many, or a class if the clone is expanded.

size	V	J	D	CDR3	DNA
NA	TRBV7-3	TRBJ2-1	NA	CASSQDQPGDEQFF	TGCGCCAGCAGCCAAGATCAACCCGGGGATGAGCAGTTCTTC
NA	TRBV19	TRBJ2-5	TRBD2	CASRLAGNQETQYF	TGTGCCAGTAGACTAGCGGGGAACCAAGAGACCCAGTACTTC
few	TRBV4-1	TRBJ1-6	NA	CASPGQPGGDSPLHF	TGCGCCAGCCCAGGACAGCCTGGAGGAGATTCACCCCTCCACTTT
few	TRBV2	TRBJ1-2	NA	CASEGQSNYGYTF	TGTGCCAGTGAAGGACAGTCTAACTATGGCTACACCTTC
NA	TRBV7-2	TRBJ2-1	NA	CASSRPTENEQFF	TGTGCCAGCAGCCGGCCGACAGAGAATGAGCAGTTCTTC
few	TRBV10-3	TRBJ2-7	TRBD1	CAISEGDRQSYEQYF	TGTGCCATCAGTGAGGGGGACAGACAATCCTACGAGCAGTACTTC
NA	TRBV5-1	TRBJ2-5	TRBD2	CASSDSGGVKETQYF	TGCGCCAGCAGCGATAGCGGGGGGGTTAAAGAGACCCAGTACTTC
few	TRBV11-2	TRBJ2-5	NA	CASSPTEETQYF	TGTGCCAGCAGCCCGACAGAAGAGACCCAGTACTTC
few	TRBV7-2	TRBJ2-4	NA	CASSLALAEAKNIQYF	TGTGCCAGCAGCTTAGCACTAGCCGAAGCCAAAAACATTCAGTACTTC
NA	TRBV5-6	TRBJ1-3	NA	CASSLGHGNTIYF	TGTGCCAGCAGCTTGGGACACGGAAACACCATATATTTT